This entry lists 11 T cell receptor beta chains sequenced from one sample in a study of STAT5B mutations in CD4+ large granular lymphocyte leukemia. Data came from immunoSEQ multiplex PCR; TCRdb stores just in-frame clones and leaves some out. The data hold 30,000 to 40,000 clones, with 69% observed a single time. Material: CD4+ T cells from blood buffy coats. Receptors were obtained from a human donor in good health.

This clone was found once. The chain combines TRBV9 with TRBJ2-5; possible D gene TRBD1, 6 bases. The CDR3 length is 14 residues. Germline lookup yields CDR1 SGDLS and CDR2 YYNGEE. The V and J ends lost 4 bases and 1 base respectively, with 11 bases between them. In DNA form, the CDR3 reads TGTGCCAGCAGCTCGGACAGCGTCCAAGAGACCCAGTACTTC. Its translation is CASSSDSVQETQYF.

This chain uses TRBV6-6 with TRBJ2-1, with a tentative D call TRBD1 (6 bases). The CDR3 is 14 amino acids. The germline V gene encodes CDR1 MNHNY and CDR2 SVGAGI (reference sequence). V lost 5 bases and J 6 bases, leaving 14 bases between the germline ends. CDR3 protein: CASSRGSSPNEQFF. CDR3 DNA: TGTGCCAGCAGTAGGGGGTCTAGCCCCAATGAGCAGTTCTTC.

The chain links TRBV7-9 to TRBJ1-1; no definite D call. CDR3 length equals 12 residues. Between the trimmed V and J ends, which lost 5 bases and 11 bases, there was a span of 15 bases. From germline, CDR1 is SEHNR and CDR2 FQNEAQ (reference sequence). In DNA, the CDR3 is TGTGCCAGCAGCCCCGATGTCGGCGGGGCTTTCTTT. It encodes CASSPDVGGAFF.

This rearrangement joins TRBV7-7 to TRBJ2-5, with 11 positions matching TRBD2. CDR1 SSHAT and CDR2 FNYEAQ come from the germline V gene (reference sequence). The CDR3 sequence is 15 residues long. The V segment lost 5 bases and the J segment 5 bases; nucleotides outside the gene matches: 7. Here the CDR3 reads CASSQNSGGAETQYF. CDR3 DNA sequence: TGTGCCAGCAGCCAAAATAGCGGGGGGGCGGAGACCCAGTACTTC.

The chain couples TRBV6-6 to TRBJ1-5; D unresolved. Looked up from germline, CDR1 is MNHNY and CDR2 is SVGAGI (reference sequence). This CDR3 is built from 14 residues. Trimming removed 4 bases from V and 0 bases from J, with 7 bases in between. The CDR3 DNA is TGTGCCAGCAGTTGGAGTAATAGCAATCAGCCCCAGCATTTT. Translation gives CASSWSNSNQPQHF.

CDR3: CANRGSGTEAFF. The CDR3 coding sequence is TGTGCCAACAGGGGAAGTGGCACTGAAGCTTTCTTT. The genes are TRBV6-1 and TRBJ1-1; TRBD1 agrees at 7 bases. CDR1 and CDR2 (germline): MNHNS, SASEGT. The V segment lost 10 bases and the J segment 4 bases; nucleotides outside the gene matches: 6. CDR3 length: 12 amino acids.

This clone showed up just a few times. The chain carries TRBV7-2 and TRBJ1-1; 8 bases line up with TRBD1. With V trimmed by 5 bases and J by 6 bases, 14 bases remained unmatched. The CDR3 runs to 16 residues. Germline CDR1 is SGHTA and CDR2 is FQGNSA. The DNA for the CDR3 is TGTGCCAGCAGCAGCTCCCAGGGGGCAGCACTCTCTGAAGCTTTCTTT. This sequence encodes CASSSSQGAALSEAFF.

The V gene is TRBV6-5, the J gene TRBJ2-1; perhaps TRBD1 as D (6 bases). CDR1 and CDR2 from the germline V gene are MNHEY and SVGAGI. V shed 3 bases and J shed 9 bases, with 12 bases lying between them. The CDR3 loop spans 13 amino acids. CDR3 bases: TGTGCCAGCAGTTATTCGAGGGGGACTGAGCAGTTCTTC. Translation gives CASSYSRGTEQFF.

V is TRBV19 and J is TRBJ2-3; D tentatively fits TRBD1 or TRBD2 (6 bases each). The V end was cut by 8 bases, the J end by 0 bases, with 15 bases between. The CDR3 is 15 residues long. Germline CDR1 reads LNHDA; CDR2 reads SQIVND (reference sequence). Here the CDR3 reads CASSIGGMSTDTQYF. CDR3 nucleotide sequence: TGTGCCAGTTCTATAGGGGGGATGAGCACAGATACGCAGTATTTT.

CDR3 protein: CASSPGGGRRAGTDTQYF. The CDR3 DNA sequence: TGTGCCAGCAGCCCAGGCGGGGGCCGGCGGGCTGGCACAGATACGCAGTATTTT. The chain links TRBV4-2 to TRBJ2-3; TRBD2 is a possible D gene (7 bases). CDR3 length equals 18 residues. Trimming cost V 4 bases and J 1 base, with 21 bases left between them. Germline V gives CDR1 LGHNA, CDR2 YNFKEQ.

This clone was seen a single time. This chain connects TRBV7-3 to TRBJ1-4; D uncertain. Trimming stripped 5 bases from V and 3 bases from J, with 13 bases between. The germline V gene has CDR1 SGHTA and CDR2 FQGTGA. The CDR3 is 15 residues long. The CDR3, as DNA: TGTGCCAGCAGCCCCCGGACCGGGTCTAATGAAAAACTGTTTTTT. It yields the protein CASSPRTGSNEKLFF.